This T cell receptor (beta chain) appears in the sequencing data of a study of molecular identifiers for immune sequencing clone quantification (dated 2018 in TCRdb). Study-level background: For a replicate experiment, RNA from roughly 20,000 or 100,000 naive CD8 T cells was divided into five aliquots, and four of the five aliquots were sequenced. The study was a methods study using CD8 T cells to benchmark molecular-identifier clustering-based TCR repertoire sequencing (MIDCIRS) and TCR RNA copy counting.

Libraries of naive CD8 T cells were built from anywhere between about 17,000 and 1,000,000 sorted cells, with 10%, 30% or 50% of the purified RNA used. Naive CD8 T cells were FACS-sorted as CD8+CD4-CCR7+CD45RA+ on a BD FACSAria II into RLT Plus buffer. To test detection sensitivity, Jurkat RNA equivalent to approximately ten TCR copies was spiked into samples of roughly 18,000-1,000,000 naive CD8 T cells. CD8 T cells were enriched with RosetteSep CD8+ T Cell Enrichment Cocktail and Ficoll-Paque, followed by ACK red cell lysis. The library came from PCR. The sequencer listed for this sample is Illumina HiSeq 4000. Bulk TCR libraries were prepared as previously described, using TCR primers listed in Table S5. The Qiagen AllPrep DNA/RNA kit was used to purify total RNA. Before any analysis, reads coming from multiple sequencing runs of the same library were combined into one pool. Under the source paper's analysis protocol: Reads were retained only if the reads had an exact TCR constant sequence, and the retained reads were trimmed to 150 nt and grouped according to their 12-nt molecular barcodes. Reads inside each barcode group were sub-clustered using a 15% Levenshtein threshold, and a quality-weighted consensus sequence was constructed for each RNA molecule. Non-functional sequences were discarded, and so were lower-count sequences lying one edit away from another sequence. On the basis of fitting two negative binomial distributions, barcode sub-clusters with fewer than 20% of the maximum read count were discarded. TCRdb handled the public reads itself, with Q25 trimming in fastp and clone calling in MiXCR, and kept productive beta chains. Every CDR3 protein is listed once, alongside the most common genes and DNA of its rows. TCRdb assigned the V and J calls; the authors' analysis was not used. The sample has 60,000 to 70,000 distinct CDR3 sequences on record, 15% to 20% of them singletons. The ten largest clonotypes hold about 1.5% of the sample.

What the research found in general, with its limitations: Modeling estimated about 2.8 recovered TCR RNA copies per cell, compared with 8.5 to 10 by digital PCR, which implies roughly 27% capture efficiency. When barcode sub-clustering was omitted, TCR diversity was inflated by chimeric consensus sequences, with chimeras reaching as high as 47%. The naive libraries included spiked-in Jurkat TCR RNA (10 copies' worth), and this Jurkat TCR RNA is not part of the donor repertoire. Spiked-in Jurkat TCR RNA equal to a single cell's worth was reported to be detectable even within 1,200,000 naive CD8 T cells. In CMV-specific effector cells, clones with more than 20 RNA copies contained over 99% of molecules, whereas in naive cells such clones contained under 1% of molecules. Identical TCR molecules sharing a barcode could cause highly expanded clone sizes to be underestimated.

This clonotype occurred many times. It has no known antigen specificity. Within one base of it there is no much larger clone, and no base qualities were kept. Sequences PRHDT (CDR1) and FYEKMQ (CDR2) are obtained from the germline V gene (reference sequence). Unmatched junction bases come to 6, with V trimmed by 6 bases and J by 5 bases. There are 14 amino acids in the CDR3, from cysteine to phenylalanine inclusive. Left in the record is the CDR3 DNA by itself, 42 bases read in frame from the first base. The TCR originated in a human donor in good health. Some libraries in this study had Jurkat cell RNA spiked in. The specimen was naive CD8+ T cells from blood, with Jurkat cell RNA spiked in. The sample's cell subset or site label, in plain terms: FACS-sorted CD8+CD4-CCR7+CD45RA+ naive T cells. Recombination joined TRBV13 with TRBJ2-5, and 10 junction bases match TRBD1. The encoded CDR3 is CASSSGQGLETQYF. The sequence in DNA is TGTGCCAGCAGTTCGGGACAGGGGTTGGAGACCCAGTACTTC.